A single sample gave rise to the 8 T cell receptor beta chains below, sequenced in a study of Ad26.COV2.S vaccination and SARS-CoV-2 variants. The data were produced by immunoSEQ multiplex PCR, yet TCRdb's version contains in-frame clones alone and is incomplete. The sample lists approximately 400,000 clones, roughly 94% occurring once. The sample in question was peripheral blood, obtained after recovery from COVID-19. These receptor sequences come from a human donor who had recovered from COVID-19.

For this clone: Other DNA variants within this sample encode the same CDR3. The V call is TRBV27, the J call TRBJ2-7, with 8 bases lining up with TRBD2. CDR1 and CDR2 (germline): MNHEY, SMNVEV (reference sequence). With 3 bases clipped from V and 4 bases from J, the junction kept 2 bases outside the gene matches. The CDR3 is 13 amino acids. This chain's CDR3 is CASSLTGGYEQYF. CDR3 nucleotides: TGTGCCAGCAGTTTGACGGGGGGGTACGAGCAGTACTTC.

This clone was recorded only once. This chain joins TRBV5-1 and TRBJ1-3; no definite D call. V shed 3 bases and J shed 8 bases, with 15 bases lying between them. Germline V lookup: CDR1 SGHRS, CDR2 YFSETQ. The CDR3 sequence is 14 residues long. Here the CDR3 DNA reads TGCGCCAGCAGCTGGGCCTCCCGTGGGGACACCATATATTTT. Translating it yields CASSWASRGDTIYF.

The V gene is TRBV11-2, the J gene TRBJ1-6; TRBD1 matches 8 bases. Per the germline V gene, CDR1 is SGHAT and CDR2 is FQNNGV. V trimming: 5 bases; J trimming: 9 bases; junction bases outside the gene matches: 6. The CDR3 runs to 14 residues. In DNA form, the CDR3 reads TGTGCCAGCAGCAATGACAGGGGTGGTTCACCCCTCCACTTT. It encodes CASSNDRGGSPLHF.

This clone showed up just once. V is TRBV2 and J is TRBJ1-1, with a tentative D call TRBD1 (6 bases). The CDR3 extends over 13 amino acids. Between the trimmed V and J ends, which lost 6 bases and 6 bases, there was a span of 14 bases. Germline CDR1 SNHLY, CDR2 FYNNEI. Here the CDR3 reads CASRIQGGAEAFF. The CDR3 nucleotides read TGTGCCAGCAGAATACAGGGCGGCGCTGAAGCTTTCTTT. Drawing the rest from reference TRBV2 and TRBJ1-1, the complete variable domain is EPEVTQTPSHQVTQMGQEVILRCVPISNHLYFYWYRQILGQKVEFLVSFYNNEISEKSEIFDDQFSVERPDGSNFTLKIRSTKLEDSAMYFCASRIQGGAEAFFGQGTRLTVV.

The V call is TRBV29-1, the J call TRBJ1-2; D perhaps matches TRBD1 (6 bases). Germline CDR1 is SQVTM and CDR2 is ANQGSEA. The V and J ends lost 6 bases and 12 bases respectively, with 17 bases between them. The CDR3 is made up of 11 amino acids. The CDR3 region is CSVLRDTNHTF. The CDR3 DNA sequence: TGCAGCGTCCTCCGGGACACGAACCACACCTTC.

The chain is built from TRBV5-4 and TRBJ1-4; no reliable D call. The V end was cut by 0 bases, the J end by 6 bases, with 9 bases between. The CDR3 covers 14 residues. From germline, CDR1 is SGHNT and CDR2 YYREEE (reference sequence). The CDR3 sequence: CASSLAGRDEKLFF. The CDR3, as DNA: TGTGCCAGCAGCTTGGCTGGGAGGGATGAAAAACTGTTTTTT.

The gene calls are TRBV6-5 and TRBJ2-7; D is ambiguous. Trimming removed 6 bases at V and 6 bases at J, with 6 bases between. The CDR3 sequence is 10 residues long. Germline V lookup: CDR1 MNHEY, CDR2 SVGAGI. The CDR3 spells CASSAIEQYF. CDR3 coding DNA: TGTGCCAGCAGCGCGATCGAGCAGTACTTC.

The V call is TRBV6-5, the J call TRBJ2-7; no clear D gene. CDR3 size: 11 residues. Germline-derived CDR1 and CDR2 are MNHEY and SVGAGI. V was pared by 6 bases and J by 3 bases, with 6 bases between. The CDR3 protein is CASSPLYEQYF. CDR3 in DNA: TGTGCCAGCAGCCCCCTCTACGAGCAGTACTTC.